Described below is a single TCR beta chain sequence and its context. What it recognizes is unknown. The CDR3 has 15 residues. The germline CDR1 and CDR2 sequences are MGHDK and SYGVNS. The V end lost 0 bases, the J end lost 0 bases, and 6 bases lay between the germline ends. The assay was immunoSEQ multiplex PCR, and TCRdb's table has in-frame clones only and misses some. The table shows around 17,000 clones, with 85% to 90% occurring only once. This specimen comes from a study of T cells in localized non-small cell lung cancer. Overall study findings and caveats: A median of about 52 clones ranked among the top 100 in tumor appeared in adjacent lung.

The chain employs TRBV25-1 and TRBJ2-1, with D unresolved. The specimen comprised peripheral blood, sampled before any cancer treatment. This sequence was found in a male donor older than 55 with stage II squamous cell lung carcinoma. CDR3 DNA: TGTGCCAGCAGTGAATATGGTCTCTCCTACAATGAGCAGTTCTTC. Protein: CASSEYGLSYNEQFF.